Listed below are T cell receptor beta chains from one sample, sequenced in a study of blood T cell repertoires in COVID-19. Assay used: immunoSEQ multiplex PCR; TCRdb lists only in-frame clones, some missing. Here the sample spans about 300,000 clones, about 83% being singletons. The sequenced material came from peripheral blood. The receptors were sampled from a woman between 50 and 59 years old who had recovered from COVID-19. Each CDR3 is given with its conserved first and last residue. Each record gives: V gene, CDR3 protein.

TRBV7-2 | CASSLGTGLAYGYTF
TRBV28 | CASRAGTGFEQYF
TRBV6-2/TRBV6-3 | CASSLRAGGHHSQETQYF
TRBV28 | CASSFATGIPYEQYF
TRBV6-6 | CASRVGGHTGELFF
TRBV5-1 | CASSRGNTDTQYF
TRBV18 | CASSPGQQNTEAFF
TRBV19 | CASSIRRGQHTEAFF
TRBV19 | CASSILGLGGGIHSGANVLTF
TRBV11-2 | CASTGTSGGTSTGELFF
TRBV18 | CASSSGANTGELFF
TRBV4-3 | CASSQDRGYNEQFF
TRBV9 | CASSDRNEQFF
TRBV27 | CASRSTAGKAQYF
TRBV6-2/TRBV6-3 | CASSARDRKWNEQFF
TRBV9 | CASSVTSGPYEQYF
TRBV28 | CASSPGSMDGYTF
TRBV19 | CASGRQGEGQPQHF
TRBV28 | CASAMSSYEQYF
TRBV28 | CASSLTGQIYEQYF
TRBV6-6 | CASSSPDRDYGYTF
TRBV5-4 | CASSLGSGSEAFF
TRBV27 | CASSPPEGNTEAFF
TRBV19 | CASSMDGSQGEQFF
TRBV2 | CASTRRTGGETQYF
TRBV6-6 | CASSYSVSRSYEQYF
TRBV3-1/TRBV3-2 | CASSQTVISSEKLFF
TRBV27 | CASSSPLTGSNSPLHF
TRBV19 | CASSIGPGQGGGYGYTF
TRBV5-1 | CASRIQGANTEAFF
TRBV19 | CASSGTSGFSSYNEQFF
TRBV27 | CASSQRQGAGDTEAFF
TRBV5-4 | CASSRGAGDSNQPQHF
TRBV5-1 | CASSIQETQYF
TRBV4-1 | CASSQDHTSGGRSYEQYF
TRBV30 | CAWSQRGHSYEQYF
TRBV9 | CASSVETGGPETQYF
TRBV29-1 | CSVEDAGDYEQYF
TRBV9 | CASSSSQGHPTEAFF
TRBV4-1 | CASSQAWGQGRSGELFF
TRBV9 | CASSVSRAGANVLTF
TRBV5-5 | CASSLDSRRTSGVF
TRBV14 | CASSRQGYAGELFF
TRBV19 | CASADGSVYNEQFF
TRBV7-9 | CASSFYFSPKGQLNEKLFF
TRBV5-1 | CASSLRGQGPGAEAFF
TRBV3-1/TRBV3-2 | CASSPGVANSPLHF
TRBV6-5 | CASRRGQASNQPQHF
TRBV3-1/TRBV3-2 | CASSQDYEETQYF
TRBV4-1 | CASSQDSGIGVEQFF
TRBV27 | CANTLGQGGSYEQYF
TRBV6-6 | CASGTGSKNIQYF